Listed below are T cell receptor beta chains from one sample, sequenced in a study of cytomegalovirus exposure and HLA in healthy donors. The table came from immunoSEQ multiplex PCR; TCRdb's copy has only in-frame clones and leaves some out. The sample yields roughly 95,000 clones, about 85% seen once. Specimen: PBMCs. These receptor sequences come from a man in his late teens or twenties in good health and CMV-seropositive. Each CDR3 is given without its conserved first and last residue.

v_call cdr3_aa
TRBV11-1 ASSPVLEGYNEQF
TRBV5-6 ASSLGLAGPLNEQF
TRBV29-1 SVEVGRGANTGELF
TRBV18 ASSPSRAGELF
TRBV19 ASTTADRGNRDGYT
TRBV4-1 ASSQESRGSGNTIY
TRBV4-1 ASSPPGTGFDQPQH
TRBV5-6 ASSPRDREKLF
TRBV13 ASSAPGLNTEAF
TRBV27 ASSLSRQNTGELF
TRBV4-1 ASSPSGQNTGELF
TRBV7-6 ASSSPGRDRGTGELF
TRBV6-1 ASSGGLAGADTQY
TRBV6-1 ASSERGSDGYT
TRBV30 AWSDQGTGYT
TRBV7-9 ASSLGLADEQF
TRBV2 ASSEDRLQF
TRBV7-6 ASSLDSLHTGELF
TRBV5-4 ASSTGNTEAF
TRBV27 ASGEKDRVFGEKLF
TRBV19 ATRQGASNQPQH
TRBV7-3 ASRRTGAGTDTQY
TRBV2 ASRERQGAPGTEAF
TRBV27 ASSSGIAGNQPQH
TRBV6-6 ASSYLGRGYGYT
TRBV15 ATSRGKQGYQPQH
TRBV10-3 AISGDRGGNQPQH
TRBV18 ASSPRERGFNTEAF
TRBV6-5 ASRRDRGHEQF
TRBV4-1 ASSLDRGTGELF
TRBV7-2 ASSLGLGQGAPNYGYT
TRBV4-1 ASSQAGVYT
TRBV27 ASSSRAGTGHHGYT
TRBV30 AFTWAGQGAGEKLF
TRBV28 ASSLWGQGALVTQY
TRBV9 ASSVDAGGDTQY
TRBV30 ARYPVGTGYYGYT
TRBV27 ASRPFSAPLGGGYGYT
TRBV11-3 ASSLVRGTGELF
TRBV9 ASSADTGTEETQY
TRBV19 ASSIVYWDSHYNEQF
TRBV28 ASSLSRGQNIQY
TRBV5-8 ASTPNLGLPMTGELF
TRBV7-9 ASSLRSGGFYNEQF
TRBV27 ATMGGQETQY
TRBV5-1 ASKGTSGYNEQF
TRBV11-2 ASSLGTNYGYT
TRBV4-1 ASSQVTGLSYDYGYT
TRBV11-3 ASSLDGRGFTEAF
TRBV7-9 ASSRTGDGQPQH
TRBV5-4 ASSPVGGTGNTGELF
TRBV2 ASVSHRTYEQY